The entry that follows covers one T cell receptor (beta chain) sequence. This clonotype was found a few times. There is no known antigen for this receptor. No base-level quality is on record; no much larger clone is a single base apart. Lymph node samples were obtained from the axillary draining lymph nodes of breast cancer patients. Sequencing relied on an Illumina HiSeq 2000. Multiplex PCR amplification was used to build the TCR beta chain libraries. High-throughput sequencing was used to analyze the amplified TCR beta chain products. The public reads were reanalyzed by TCRdb: fastp trimming at Q25, MiXCR alignment, in-frame beta chains only. Identical CDR3 proteins give one entry, which carries the most common genes and DNA. The sample profile shows over 200,000 distinct CDR3 sequences; about 34% of them were found once. The ten largest clones add up to approximately 1.4% of the sample. The sample comes from a study of breast tumors, draining lymph nodes, adjacent tissues (TCRdb year 2016). Regarding the study in general: The study compared TCR beta repertoires across tumor, adjacent nontumor tissue and axillary lymph nodes from breast cancer patients. In human breast cancer, the study set out to assess how tumor, surrounding tissue and draining lymph node repertoires relate to one another and whether T cells might be exchanged between them.

What the research found in general, with its limitations: The similarity between tumor and nontumor tissue repertoires was significantly greater in luminal-like breast cancer than in basal-like breast cancer. A scenario in which most tumor T cells derive from the lymph node and then expand within tumor tissue was judged to be consistent with the data. Tumor T-cell repertoires showed less diversity than lymph node repertoires and more diversity than nontumor tissue repertoires, and tumor T-cell repertoires showed preferential V and J gene usage. Rather than being directly demonstrated, the conclusion that tumor T cells originate in lymph nodes was presented as consistent with a hypothesis.

The trim is 6 bases for V and 7 bases for J, with a gap of 15 bases between the germline ends. As encoded in the germline V gene (reference sequence), CDR1 is DFQATT while CDR2 is SNEGSKA. Measured from the cysteine to the phenylalanine, the CDR3 is 12 residues long. The only DNA kept is the CDR3, 36 bases in frame from the first base. Sequencing input: axillary lymph node tissue. This clonotype originated in a female donor with breast cancer. Some clones in this sample may be carry-over from other donors' samples. The chain is made from TRBV20-1 and TRBJ1-1; tentative D gene TRBD1, with 6 bases matching. The DNA sequence is as follows: TGCAGTGCGCAGGACAGAGTGAATGAAGCTTTCTTT. The translation is CSAQDRVNEAFF.